These 5 T cell receptor beta chains share one sample of origin, sequenced in a study of T cell repertoires in cytomegalovirus infection. These TCRs are of unknown antigen specificity. TCRdb reanalysed the reads using MiXCR and keeps one entry per CDR3 protein. The table shows approximately 1,000,000 distinct CDR3 sequences, with roughly 30% occurring only once. Sequenced material: cultured CD8+ T cells from PBMCs, taken from culture after CMV antigen stimulation. Receptors originate from a human donor in good health (CMV status not recorded). Some clones in this sample may be carry-over from other donors' samples.

J is TRBJ2-7 and V is TRBV5-1; the match to TRBD2 covers 7 bases. CDR1 SGHRS and CDR2 YFSETQ come from the germline V gene. Trimming at V came to 6 bases and at J to 6 bases, leaving 6 bases not matched to a gene. The length of the CDR3 is 12 residues. CDR3 amino acids: CASTSPGGEQYF. Here the CDR3 DNA reads TGCGCCAGCACCTCCCCGGGAGGCGAGCAGTACTTC.

This clonotype was recorded a few times. The CDR3: CASSLRAASPNNEQFF. In nucleotides, the CDR3 is TGTGCCAGCAGCTTACGGGCTGCTAGCCCCAACAATGAGCAGTTCTTC. The chain employs TRBV7-6 and TRBJ2-1; weak D call: TRBD2 (5 bases). The germline CDR1 and CDR2 sequences are SGHVS and FNYEAQ. The CDR3 loop spans 16 amino acids. V lost 2 bases to trimming and J lost 5 bases, with 16 bases between them.

This clonotype has a single count. The chain is built from TRBV29-1 and TRBJ2-7; D tentatively reads TRBD1 or TRBD2 (6 bases each). The CDR3 sequence is 14 residues long. Germline lookup yields CDR1 SQVTM and CDR2 ANQGSEA. Trimming shortened V by 1 base and J by 3 bases, and 13 bases separated the two germline ends. CDR3 residues: CSVEGEGGDYEQYF. The CDR3 DNA reads TGCAGCGTTGAAGGTGAGGGGGGAGACTACGAGCAGTACTTC.

Remarks on this clonotype: A much larger clonotype is one base distant, so this may be a read error. CDR3 nucleotides: TGTGCCAGCAGCTTAAGGGTGACAGACGCCTCCTTAAACTATGGCTACACCTTC. Protein product: CASSLRVTDASLNYGYTF. V gene TRBV7-6 combines with J gene TRBJ1-2; the D gene is possibly TRBD1 (5 bases). This CDR3 is built from 18 residues. V shed 2 bases and J shed 2 bases, with 21 bases lying between them. Germline loops: CDR1 SGHVS, CDR2 FNYEAQ.

The V gene is TRBV6-1, the J gene TRBJ2-7; D gene unclear. Germline CDR1 reads MNHNS; CDR2 reads SASEGT. V lost 2 bases and J lost 1, with 9 bases in between. The CDR3 is 14 amino acids. CDR3 amino acids: CASSEFWGSYEQYV. The CDR3 nucleotides read TGTGCCAGCAGTGAATTTTGGGGTTCCTACGAGCAGTACGTC.